This T cell receptor beta chain emerged from a study of T-cell reconstitution after alpha-beta-depleted transplantation in children (TCRdb year 2016). Notes on the research overall: The study quantitatively tracked T-cell immune reconstitution after TCRalphabeta/CD19-depleted allogeneic hematopoietic cell transplantation in children using TCR repertoire profiling.

This clonotype has ten or more counts. The specificity of this receptor is unknown. No base quality values were provided; no much bigger clone lies one nucleotide off. To prepare the library, PCR was applied. TCRdb names Illumina HiSeq 2500 as the instrument used. TCR library preparation used molecular barcoding, with unique molecular identifiers applied to normalize quantification of the TCRbeta repertoire. TCRdb reworked the public reads: Q25 trimming with fastp, MiXCR clone assembly, productive beta chains retained. Entries that share a CDR3 protein sequence are merged under the most common genes and DNA. The sample records about 540,000 distinct CDR3 sequences, about 17% of which are singletons. In total, the top ten clones hold 3% to 4% of the sample. The CDR3 sequence holds 13 residues, the cysteine and phenylalanine included. Kept here is only the CDR3 DNA, which spans 39 bases and is read in frame from base 1. From V the trimming removes 5 bases and from J it removes 4 bases, while the gene matches leave 4 bases of the junction unaccounted for. CDR1 and CDR2 (MNHEY, SMNVEV) derive from the germline V gene (reference sequence).

The starting material was PBMCs from the stem cell graft donor, obtained from the stem cell graft. The TCR originated in a human donor who donated a stem cell graft to a child with acute lymphoblastic leukemia. The sequence links TRBV27 to TRBJ1-2; 7 central nucleotides agree with TRBD1. The DNA reads TGTGCCAGCAGTCCGGGACAGACCTATGGCTACACCTTC. It encodes CASSPGQTYGYTF.